The rows below give T cell receptor beta chains drawn from one sample of a study of shared clonotypes between healthy human individuals. The data were produced by immunoSEQ multiplex PCR, yet TCRdb's version contains in-frame clones alone and is incomplete. The sample consists of about 2.4 million clones, 80% to 95% of them appearing once. Sequencing was done on a sample of naive CD4+ T cells from PBMCs. The receptors were gathered from a man aged 18 to 29 in good health. Some clones in this sample may be carry-over from other donors' samples. CDR3s leave out the opening cysteine and the closing phenylalanine or tryptophan.

v_gene,j_gene,CDR3aa
TRBV25-1,TRBJ1-2,ASSYGGYGYT
TRBV11-1,TRBJ2-5,ASGQGAETQY
TRBV5-4,TRBJ1-5,ASSFEGGNQPQH
TRBV7-6,TRBJ2-2,ASSGNRAGGELF
TRBV6-1,TRBJ2-7,ASTSGQGATHEQY
TRBV7-9,TRBJ1-3,ASSPGPPGNTIY
TRBV6-1,TRBJ1-5,ASGQANSNQPQH
TRBV27,TRBJ2-1,ASSLPGQGRPPSYNEQF
TRBV28,TRBJ1-2,ASSFISAGGDGYT
TRBV10-3,TRBJ1-1,AISERGRMNTEAF
TRBV4-2,TRBJ1-6,ASSTLLQAGSSPLH
TRBV21-1,TRBJ2-7,ASTTKGIPGAVLGEQY
TRBV5-1,TRBJ2-5,ASSAGLAGQETQY
TRBV5-5,TRBJ1-4,ASSLPQGAGEKLF
TRBV4-1,TRBJ2-7,ASSRTGTGTPYEQY
TRBV27,TRBJ2-3,ASSYGAHRADTQY
TRBV11-3,TRBJ2-2,ASSLGVGGTGELF